The 29 T cell receptor beta chains in this list originate from one sample, sequenced in a study of blood T cell repertoires in COVID-19. The assay was immunoSEQ multiplex PCR, and TCRdb's table has in-frame clones only and misses some. The table shows approximately 72,000 clones, with roughly 85% occurring only once. The specimen sequenced was peripheral blood. These receptor sequences come from a woman older than 75 with active or convalescent COVID-19.

The V call is TRBV9, the J call TRBJ2-5, with TRBD1 identical over 8 bases. This CDR3 has 15 residues. V was clipped by 3 bases and J by 4 bases; unmatched bases: 8. Germline CDR1 SGDLS, CDR2 YYNGEE. The CDR3 spells CASSATGQVIETQYF. Here the CDR3 DNA reads TGTGCCAGCAGCGCAACGGGACAGGTGATAGAGACCCAGTACTTC.

The rearrangement joins TRBV4-2 to TRBJ1-5; perhaps TRBD1 as D (6 bases). CDR1 is LGHNA and CDR2 is YNFKEQ in the germline V gene. V lost 2 bases and J 3 bases, leaving 11 bases between the germline ends. The CDR3 spans 15 residues. The CDR3 DNA is TGTGCCAGCAGCCAACACACAGGGATCAATCAGCCCCAGCATTTT. Protein product: CASSQHTGINQPQHF.

This chain links TRBV4-1 with TRBJ2-2; 7 bases fit TRBD2. V shed 4 bases, J shed 5 bases, and the junction held 13 bases outside the gene matches. The CDR3 extends over 17 amino acids. Per germline, CDR1 MGHRA and CDR2 YSYEKL. CDR3 sequence: CASSRVRVGGRTGELFF. The CDR3 DNA follows: TGCGCCAGCAGCCGGGTCCGGGTCGGGGGGAGGACCGGGGAGCTGTTTTTT.

The CDR3 reads CASSVGGAFTQYF. CDR3 DNA: TGTGCCAGCAGCGTAGGAGGAGCGTTTACCCAGTACTTC. The chain recombines TRBV9 with TRBJ2-5, with unresolved D. V lost 0 bases and J lost 8, with 11 bases in between. Germline V gene data show CDR1 as SGDLS and CDR2 as YYNGEE. The CDR3 loop spans 13 amino acids.

The chain recombines TRBV27 with TRBJ1-6; no definite D call. Trimming removed 3 bases at V and 10 bases at J, with 13 bases between. The CDR3 is 14 residues long. The germline V gene encodes CDR1 MNHEY and CDR2 SMNVEV (reference sequence). CDR3 DNA: TGTGCCAGCAGTTTCAACGTCCCGGGGTCACCCCTCCACTTT. Translation: CASSFNVPGSPLHF.

This chain connects TRBV5-4 to TRBJ1-2; 7 nucleotides align to TRBD1. Germline V lookup: CDR1 SGHNT, CDR2 YYREEE (reference sequence). With 0 bases clipped from V and 7 bases from J, the junction kept 6 bases outside the gene matches. This CDR3 spans 14 amino acids. CDR3 in DNA: TGTGCCAGCAGCTTGGTGGGACAGTATGGTGGCTACACCTTC. It codes for CASSLVGQYGGYTF.

The chain carries TRBV6-6 and TRBJ2-2, with D perhaps TRBD1 (6 bases). The CDR3 extends over 13 amino acids. Trimming cost V 5 bases and J 5 bases, with 9 bases left between them. Germline loops: CDR1 MNHNY, CDR2 SVGAGI (reference sequence). The CDR3 sequence: CASSSRGTGELFF. The CDR3 coding sequence is TGTGCCAGCAGTAGCAGGGGTACCGGGGAGCTGTTTTTT.

The count of this clone is one. The chain couples TRBV10-3 to TRBJ1-2; 7 nucleotides line up with TRBD1. The CDR3 has 14 amino acids. Germline values: CDR1 ENHRY, CDR2 SYGVKD. The trim removed 4 bases at V and 2 bases at J, leaving 4 bases unmatched. The CDR3 DNA reads TGTGCCATCAGTGCCGGGACAGCGAACTATGGCTACACCTTC. Its translation is CAISAGTANYGYTF.

This chain connects TRBV7-8 to TRBJ1-5, with D unclear. CDR3 length equals 17 residues. CDR1 and CDR2 from the germline V gene are SGHVS and FQNEAQ. V lost 0 bases and J 6 bases, leaving 18 bases between the germline ends. The CDR3 sequence: CASSLATGAGWGQPQHF. The CDR3 DNA reads TGTGCCAGCAGCTTAGCGACGGGCGCGGGATGGGGTCAGCCCCAGCATTTT.

This chain connects TRBV27 to TRBJ2-1; 7 nucleotides line up with TRBD2. The CDR3 consists of 14 residues. Germline V CDR1 and CDR2: MNHEY, SMNVEV (reference sequence). V shed 5 bases and J 8 bases; nucleotides not matched to a gene: 9. Here the CDR3 DNA reads TGTGCCAGCAGTATCCGTAGCGGGTGGGATGAGCAGTTCTTC. Translating it yields CASSIRSGWDEQFF.

The chain links TRBV13 to TRBJ2-3; D is possibly TRBD1 (6 bases). This CDR3 has 14 residues. Germline values: CDR1 PRHDT, CDR2 FYEKMQ (reference sequence). The V end lost 5 bases, the J end lost 3 bases, and 12 bases lay between the germline ends. The chain's CDR3 is CASSPDRWTDTQYF. In DNA form, the CDR3 reads TGTGCCAGCAGCCCCGACAGGTGGACAGATACGCAGTATTTT.

The rearrangement links TRBV13 to TRBJ1-1, with D perhaps TRBD1 (6 bases). There are 13 residues in the CDR3. The V gene lost 4 bases and the J gene lost 3 bases, with 9 bases spanning the gap. Germline V gene lookup returns CDR1 PRHDT and CDR2 FYEKMQ (reference sequence). The chain's CDR3 is CASSSYRDTEAFF. The CDR3 coding sequence is TGTGCCAGCAGCTCATACAGGGACACTGAAGCTTTCTTT.

V and J are TRBV25-1 and TRBJ2-1; 11 nucleotides agree with TRBD1. The V segment lost 4 bases and the J segment 8 bases; nucleotides outside the gene matches: 4. CDR3 length: 14 amino acids. CDR1 is MGHDK, CDR2 SYGVNS, per germline. As DNA, the CDR3 is TGTGCCAGCAGTGGGACAGGGGGCGGAGATGAGCAGTTCTTC. Encoded protein: CASSGTGGGDEQFF.

The chain is built from TRBV28 and TRBJ1-3; 9 positions agree with TRBD1. Unmatched junction bases numbered 10, after V lost 3 bases and J lost 7 bases. The V gene's germline CDR1 is MDHEN and CDR2 SYDVKM. CDR3 length: 16 amino acids. The CDR3 DNA is TGTGCCAGCAGTTTGTCCCCTAAAACAGGGGGCAACACCATATATTTT. It encodes CASSLSPKTGGNTIYF.

V usage is TRBV11-3 and J usage is TRBJ1-1, with 7 bases matching TRBD1. V was pared by 5 bases and J by 5 bases, with 8 bases of the junction left unmatched. The CDR3 covers 14 residues. CDR1 is SGHNT, CDR2 YENEEA, per germline. CDR3 nucleotides: TGTGCCAGCAGCAAGCCAGGGGGTGGGACTGAAGCTTTCTTT. Protein sequence: CASSKPGGGTEAFF.

V gene TRBV10-3 combines with J gene TRBJ1-1; tentative D call: TRBD1 (5 bases). Germline loops: CDR1 ENHRY, CDR2 SYGVKD. This CDR3 region has 14 residues. V dropped 1 base and J dropped 9 bases, with 15 bases sitting between them. CDR3 nucleotides: TGTGCCATCAGTGAGTTTAGTACTACAGGCAAAGCTTTCTTT. It specifies CAISEFSTTGKAFF.

The V call is TRBV5-1, the J call TRBJ2-5; 7 bases are a match to TRBD1. Losses at the gene ends were 4 bases for V and 2 bases for J; bases not matched to a gene: 5. Germline V CDR1 and CDR2: SGHRS, YFSETQ. The length of the CDR3 is 14 residues. The CDR3 is CASSTGDSQETQYF. The CDR3 DNA is TGCGCCAGCAGCACTGGGGACAGTCAAGAGACCCAGTACTTC.

The rearrangement links TRBV6-5 to TRBJ1-1; D gene ambiguous. CDR1 is MNHEY, CDR2 SVGAGI, per germline. The CDR3 sequence is 12 residues long. The germline V and J ends were trimmed by 7 bases and 3 bases, with 9 bases remaining between them. CDR3 in amino acids: CASTAGHTEAFF. CDR3 DNA sequence: TGTGCCAGCACGGCGGGCCACACTGAAGCTTTCTTT.

The V gene is TRBV7-2, the J gene TRBJ2-5, with D tentatively TRBD2 (6 bases). The length of the CDR3 is 13 residues. Germline loops: CDR1 SGHTA, CDR2 FQGNSA. The V and J ends lost 8 bases and 4 bases respectively, with 14 bases between them. Written as DNA, the CDR3 is TGTGCCAGCGGACTCATCGGGGGAGAGACCCAGTACTTC. It codes for CASGLIGGETQYF.

The V gene is TRBV7-2, the J gene TRBJ2-7, with D possibly TRBD2 on 5 matching bases. The CDR3 has 14 amino acids. Germline CDR1 reads SGHTA; CDR2 reads FQGNSA. V was cut by 4 bases and J by 2 bases, with 12 bases left in between. In nucleotides, the CDR3 is TGTGCCAGCAGCTGGAGGACGGCCCCCTACGAGCAGTACTTC. Protein: CASSWRTAPYEQYF.

The chain links TRBV5-1 to TRBJ1-3; D perhaps matches TRBD1 (5 bases). V lost 0 bases and J lost 8, with 18 bases in between. CDR3 length equals 16 residues. Germline V gene data show CDR1 as SGHRS and CDR2 as YFSETQ. The CDR3 region is CASSLAGGEDADTIYF. For the CDR3, the DNA is TGCGCCAGCAGCTTGGCCGGGGGGGAGGATGCGGACACCATATATTTT.

The rearrangement uses TRBV2 and TRBJ2-1; 13 bases line up with TRBD2. J gave up 8 bases and V 4 bases, and 2 bases lay outside the gene matches. CDR1 is SNHLY and CDR2 is FYNNEI in the germline V gene. There are 14 residues in the CDR3. The DNA of the CDR3 is TGTGCCAGCAGTGGGGGACTAGCGGGGTATGAGCAGTTCTTC. The encoded protein is CASSGGLAGYEQFF.

The V and J genes are TRBV6-2 or TRBV6-3 and TRBJ1-1, with D possibly being TRBD1 (5 bases). V was cut by 2 bases and J by 0 bases, with 10 bases left in between. The germline CDR1 and CDR2 sequences are MNHEY and SVGEGT. The CDR3 sequence is 15 residues long. CDR3 region: CASSYGGALNTEAFF. CDR3 DNA: TGTGCCAGCAGTTACGGCGGGGCCCTGAACACTGAAGCTTTCTTT.

This sequence joins TRBV9 and TRBJ1-1; D is ambiguous. The V and J ends lost 4 bases and 1 base respectively, with 14 bases between them. The V gene's germline CDR1 is SGDLS and CDR2 YYNGEE. The CDR3 is made up of 15 amino acids. CDR3 region: CASSSKTGGNTEAFF. The CDR3, as DNA: TGTGCCAGCAGCTCGAAGACTGGTGGGAACACTGAAGCTTTCTTT.

The gene calls are TRBV19 and TRBJ1-6; no clear D gene. Germline-derived CDR1 and CDR2 are LNHDA and SQIVND (reference sequence). V lost 3 bases and J lost 5, with 11 bases in between. This CDR3 spans 15 amino acids. The CDR3 loop is CASSIGISDNSPLHF. The CDR3 DNA reads TGTGCCAGTAGTATCGGTATAAGTGATAATTCACCCCTCCACTTT.

V gene TRBV18 combines with J gene TRBJ2-5, with TRBD1 matching 11 bases. The CDR3 totals 15 residues. The junction had 6 bases not matched to a gene; V was cut back by 3 bases and J by 6 bases. Looked up from germline, CDR1 is KGHSH and CDR2 is LQKENI. As DNA, the CDR3 is TGTGCCAGCTCACCCCCCGGACAGGGGGCGAAGACCCAGTACTTC. Translation: CASSPPGQGAKTQYF.

The chain combines TRBV11-1 with TRBJ1-2; a possible D gene is TRBD1 (6 bases). Germline V gene lookup returns CDR1 SGHAT and CDR2 FQDESV (reference sequence). V was pared by 2 bases and J by 4 bases, with 17 bases between. This CDR3 region has 16 residues. The DNA of the CDR3 is TGTGCCAGCAGCTTATCGGGCGGGGGCCTCCCCTATGGCTACACCTTC. Encoded protein: CASSLSGGGLPYGYTF. The full variable domain, rest sourced from reference TRBV11-1 and TRBJ1-2, is EAEVAQSPRYKITEKSQAVAFWCDPISGHATLYWYRQILGQGPELLVQFQDESVVDDSQLPKDRFSAERLKGVDSTLKIQPAELGDSAMYLCASSLSGGGLPYGYTFGSGTRLTVV.

J is TRBJ1-2 and V is TRBV27, with 11 bases matching TRBD1. The CDR3 length is 15 residues. J gave up 4 bases and V 8 bases, and 9 bases lay outside the gene matches. Germline assignment: CDR1 MNHEY and CDR2 SMNVEV (reference sequence). The CDR3 nucleotides are TGTGCCAGCGCTTGGGGGGACAGGGGGTTCTATGGCTACACCTTC. Amino acid sequence: CASAWGDRGFYGYTF.

The CDR3, as DNA: TGTGCCAGCAGTTACTCGACAGGTTTGGGAAGTGAAAAACTGTTTTTT. The encoded protein is CASSYSTGLGSEKLFF. The chain links TRBV6-5 to TRBJ1-4; possible D gene TRBD1, 6 bases. Deletions cut 0 bases from V and 7 bases from J, with 15 bases between. The CDR3 sequence is 16 residues long. Germline values: CDR1 MNHEY, CDR2 SVGAGI.